The entry below gives a single T cell receptor beta chain sequence along with its context. Antigen specificity is unknown. TCRdb called the RT-PCR reads again in MiXCR, with one record for every CDR3 protein. Here the sample spans 500,000 to 600,000 distinct CDR3 sequences, 16% being singletons. The record originates from a study of response to subunit inactivated influenza vaccine. Study results and limitations: Authors suggested few new T cells are recruited by each seasonal influenza vaccination.

V was cut by 4 bases and J by 6 bases, with 9 bases left in between. This CDR3 region has 12 residues. Germline lookup yields CDR1 SEHNR and CDR2 FQNEAQ (reference sequence). This chain connects TRBV7-9 to TRBJ1-1; D is possibly TRBD1 (5 bases). This receptor was obtained from a man aged 50 to 75 who received an inactivated influenza vaccine. The sample was CD4+ T cells sorted from PBMCs, taken around 2 years after vaccination. The CDR3 nucleotides read TGTGCCAGCAGCTCCCTGGGGGCTGAAGCTTTCTTT. This gives the protein CASSSLGAEAFF. The full variable domain, rest sourced from reference TRBV7-9 and TRBJ1-1, is DTGVSQNPRHKITKRGQNVTFRCDPISEHNRLYWYRQTLGQGPEFLTYFQNEAQLEKSRLLSDRFSAERPKGSFSTLEIQRTEQGDSAMYLCASSSLGAEAFFGQGTRLTVV.